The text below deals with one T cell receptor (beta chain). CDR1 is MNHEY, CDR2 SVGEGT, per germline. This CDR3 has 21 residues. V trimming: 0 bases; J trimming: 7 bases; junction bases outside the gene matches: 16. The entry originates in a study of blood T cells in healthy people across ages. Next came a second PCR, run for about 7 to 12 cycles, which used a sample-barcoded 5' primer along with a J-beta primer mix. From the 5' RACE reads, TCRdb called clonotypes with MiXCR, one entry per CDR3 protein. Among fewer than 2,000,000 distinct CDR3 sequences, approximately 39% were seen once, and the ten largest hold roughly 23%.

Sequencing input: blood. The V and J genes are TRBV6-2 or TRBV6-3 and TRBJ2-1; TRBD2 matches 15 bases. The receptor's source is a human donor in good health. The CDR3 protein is CASSYSSPDGLAGGPFNEQFF. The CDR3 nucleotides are TGTGCCAGCAGTTACTCGAGCCCTGATGGACTAGCGGGGGGGCCTTTTAATGAGCAGTTCTTC.